This TCR beta chain was retrieved from a study of beta chain features in type 1 diabetes. Broader study findings: Researchers cautioned that cDNA sequencing could over-represent cells with high TCR expression. Whether TCRB rearrangement is influenced by HLA type went unresolved here. Insertions at VDJ junctions were less frequent in type 1 diabetes patients. These patients also deleted more nucleotides at the same junctions.

The length of the CDR3 is 14 residues. Per germline, CDR1 SGHRS and CDR2 YFSETQ. Unmatched junction bases numbered 2, after V lost 2 bases and J lost 2 bases. About this clone itself: Its antigen remains unknown. This same CDR3 is encoded by further DNA sequences in the sample.

Reverse transcribing all isolated RNA meant expressed TCRB transcripts were sequenced. Only in-frame clones appear in the TCRdb table, and some are missing; sequencing was by immunoSEQ multiplex PCR. The sample has about 330,000 clones; approximately 10% are singletons. This receptor was taken from a woman under 40 in good health. V and J are TRBV5-1 and TRBJ2-3; 7 bases agree with TRBD1. The source material was naive CD4+ T cells from blood. CDR3: CASSFDRATDTQYF. CDR3 DNA: TGCGCCAGCAGCTTCGACAGGGCCACAGATACGCAGTATTTT. The whole variable domain, filled in from reference TRBV5-1 and TRBJ2-3, reads KAGVTQTPRYLIKTRGQQVTLSCSPISGHRSVSWYQQTPGQGLQFLFEYFSETQRNKGNFPGRFSGRQFSNSRSEMNVSTLELGDSALYLCASSFDRATDTQYFGPGTRLTVL.